The rows below give T cell receptor beta chains drawn from one sample of a study of long-term antiretroviral therapy in people with HIV. TCRdb keeps only in-frame clones here, not all; method: immunoSEQ multiplex PCR. The sample lists more than 25,000 clones; around three quarters were seen once. The source material was unsorted PBMCs, sampled 2.1 years after starting antiretroviral therapy. These receptors all stem from a man in his thirties or forties with HIV. Both conserved end residues are part of each CDR3. A D gene is named only where the DNA matches it firmly. The listing skips clone size in some rows; elsewhere it reads once, few, many or a size class.

v_gene	abundance	d_gene	j_gene	CDR3aa	CDR3nt
TRBV10-3	-	TRBD2	TRBJ2-1	CAISGGTSGTNEQFF	TGTGCCATCAGCGGCGGGACTAGCGGGACAAATGAGCAGTTCTTC
TRBV6-5	once	-	TRBJ2-1	CASSLSSYLYNEQFF	TGTGCCAGCAGCCTTAGCAGTTATCTCTACAATGAGCAGTTCTTC
TRBV30	-	-	TRBJ1-5	CAWSVAAGNQPQHF	TGTGCCTGGAGTGTAGCTGCGGGAAATCAGCCCCAGCATTTT
TRBV19	-	TRBD1	TRBJ2-1	CASSVGQGGEQFF	TGTGCCAGTAGCGTGGGACAGGGAGGTGAGCAGTTCTTC
TRBV4-1	-	TRBD2	TRBJ2-1	CASTRLAGKGDEQFF	TGCGCCAGCACCCGACTAGCGGGAAAGGGTGATGAGCAGTTCTTC
TRBV2	once	TRBD1	TRBJ2-7	CASLRDRGSYEQYF	TGTGCCAGCTTGCGGGACAGGGGCTCCTACGAGCAGTACTTC
TRBV27	few	-	TRBJ1-1	CASSHGQRNTEAFF	TGTGCCAGCAGTCACGGACAGCGAAACACTGAAGCTTTCTTT
TRBV28	-	-	TRBJ1-2	CASSLLSGTRFGYTF	TGTGCCAGCAGTTTATTATCAGGGACGCGTTTTGGCTACACCTTC
TRBV28	few	TRBD1	TRBJ1-2	CASIGGTGTYYGYTF	TGTGCCAGCATTGGGGGGACAGGGACTTATTATGGCTACACCTTC
TRBV5-1	once	-	TRBJ1-1	CASSLRQDRNTEAFF	TGCGCCAGCAGCTTAAGACAGGACCGGAACACTGAAGCTTTCTTT
TRBV19	-	-	TRBJ2-7	CASSMLGYEQYF	TGTGCCAGTAGTATGCTAGGGTACGAGCAGTACTTC
TRBV7-2	-	-	TRBJ2-5	CASSYGQGSGTQYF	TGTGCCAGCAGCTATGGCCAGGGATCGGGGACCCAGTACTTC
TRBV19	-	-	TRBJ1-2	CASSKTPGYGYTF	TGTGCCAGTAGTAAGACCCCGGGCTATGGCTACACCTTC
TRBV5-1	-	-	TRBJ1-1	CASSLDRFKNTEAFF	TGCGCCAGCAGCTTGGATCGTTTCAAGAACACTGAAGCTTTCTTT
TRBV29-1	-	TRBD2	TRBJ2-7	CSVVVTSGRASYEQYF	TGCAGCGTTGTTGTGACTAGCGGGAGGGCTAGCTACGAGCAGTACTTC
TRBV19	-	TRBD1	TRBJ2-1	CASRKQGTEQFF	TGTGCCAGTCGAAAACAGGGGACTGAGCAGTTCTTC
TRBV7-6	-	-	TRBJ2-3	CASSLGQSSTDTQYF	TGTGCCAGCAGCTTAGGACAGTCTAGCACAGATACGCAGTATTTT
TRBV5-1	-	-	TRBJ1-2	CASSLLGSRYGYTF	TGCGCCAGCAGCTTGTTGGGGAGTCGCTATGGCTACACCTTC
TRBV7-9	-	-	TRBJ2-5	CASSLDRGARRLGETQYF	TGTGCCAGCAGCTTAGACCGCGGGGCGCGTCGCCTGGGGGAGACCCAGTACTTC
TRBV6-5	-	-	TRBJ1-2	CASSYLQGGYGYTF	TGTGCCAGCAGTTACCTACAGGGAGGGTATGGCTACACCTTC
TRBV10-3	-	TRBD2	TRBJ2-1	CAISLAGGQDEQFF	TGTGCCATCAGTCTAGCGGGAGGGCAGGATGAGCAGTTCTTC
TRBV6-6	-	TRBD2	TRBJ2-3	CASRGGDGDTQYF	TGTGCCAGCCGGGGGGGCGATGGAGATACGCAGTATTTT
TRBV4-3	-	TRBD2	TRBJ2-5	CASSQSGGGETQYF	TGCGCCAGCAGCCAATCGGGGGGAGGAGAGACCCAGTACTTC
TRBV10-3	-	-	TRBJ1-4	CAIRGSESEKLFF	TGTGCCATCAGGGGTTCGGAGAGTGAAAAACTGTTTTTT
TRBV9	-	-	TRBJ1-1	CASSARGGRVTEAFF	TGTGCCAGCAGCGCCCGCGGGGGGAGGGTCACTGAAGCTTTCTTT
TRBV7-4	-	-	TRBJ1-2	CASSPRGGDGYTF	TGTGCCAGCAGCCCTAGGGGGGGGGATGGCTACACCTTC
TRBV11-2	-	TRBD2	TRBJ2-1	CASSYINSGRYYNEQFF	TGTGCCAGCAGCTACATAAATAGCGGGAGGTACTACAATGAGCAGTTCTTC
TRBV4-1	once	-	TRBJ1-1	CASSQESGMNTEAFF	TGCGCCAGCAGCCAAGAATCGGGAATGAACACTGAAGCTTTCTTT
TRBV29-1	-	-	TRBJ1-2	CSVDLAGANYGYTF	TGCAGCGTTGACTTGGCAGGGGCTAACTATGGCTACACCTTC
TRBV27	-	TRBD2	TRBJ2-1	CASSIRGGRGEQFF	TGTGCCAGCAGTATCCGCGGGGGGCGGGGTGAGCAGTTCTTC
TRBV11-3	once	-	TRBJ1-2	CASSLGNGDGYTF	TGTGCCAGCAGCTTAGGGAACGGCGATGGCTACACCTTC
TRBV4-1	-	TRBD1	TRBJ1-4	CASSLDRGRASNEKLFF	TGCGCCAGCAGCCTAGACAGGGGGCGGGCCTCTAATGAAAAACTGTTTTTT
TRBV7-7	-	-	TRBJ2-1	CASSPLARNEQFF	TGTGCCAGCAGCCCCCTAGCCAGGAATGAGCAGTTCTTC
TRBV9	-	TRBD1	TRBJ2-5	CASSQGQGTETQYF	TGTGCCAGCAGCCAGGGACAGGGCACGGAGACCCAGTACTTC
TRBV28	-	TRBD1	TRBJ1-1	CASRPTGRGMNTEAFF	TGTGCCAGCAGGCCGACAGGGAGGGGCATGAACACTGAAGCTTTCTTT
TRBV29-1	-	-	TRBJ1-3	CSVPMGNTIYF	TGCAGCGTTCCAATGGGAAACACCATATATTTT
TRBV11-2	-	TRBD2	TRBJ2-1	CASTRTSGTWDEQFF	TGTGCCAGCACCCGGACTAGCGGGACCTGGGATGAGCAGTTCTTC
TRBV11-1	-	-	TRBJ2-7	CASTGSRGGTVSYEQYF	TGTGCCAGCACCGGCTCCCGGGGGGGGACAGTCTCCTACGAGCAGTACTTC
TRBV30	few	-	TRBJ1-5	CAWSVGNQPQHF	TGTGCCTGGAGTGTGGGGAATCAGCCCCAGCATTTT
TRBV5-6	-	-	TRBJ1-1	CASSLAGTSVNTEAFF	TGTGCCAGCAGCTTGGCCGGAACCTCAGTGAACACTGAAGCTTTCTTT
TRBV7-6	-	-	TRBJ1-2	CASSFQGTGRVDGYTF	TGTGCCAGCAGCTTTCAAGGGACGGGACGAGTGGATGGCTACACCTTC
TRBV5-1	-	-	TRBJ1-1	CASSLGSLTTEAFF	TGCGCCAGCAGCTTGGGAAGCCTAACCACTGAAGCTTTCTTT
TRBV7-6	-	-	TRBJ1-1	CASREGNKNTEAFF	TGTGCCAGCAGAGAAGGGAATAAGAACACTGAAGCTTTCTTT
TRBV27	-	TRBD1	TRBJ1-5	CASRPGQGLRNQPQHF	TGTGCCAGCAGACCTGGACAGGGGCTAAGAAATCAGCCCCAGCATTTT
TRBV7-9	-	-	TRBJ2-1	CASSFLSVDEQFF	TGTGCCAGCAGCTTTTTATCGGTGGATGAGCAGTTCTTC
TRBV5-8	-	TRBD1	TRBJ2-7	CASSVPSGTGTYEQYF	TGTGCCAGCAGCGTGCCCTCCGGGACAGGTACCTACGAGCAGTACTTC
TRBV19	-	-	TRBJ1-5	CASSVSSIRGTIGQPQHF	TGTGCCAGTAGTGTGTCTAGTATCCGGGGAACTATAGGTCAGCCCCAGCATTTT
TRBV11-2	-	-	TRBJ1-1	CASSPYSGKGIEAFF	TGTGCCAGCAGCCCCTATAGTGGCAAGGGGATTGAGGCTTTCTTT
TRBV5-6	-	-	TRBJ1-1	CASSPSAGTEAFF	TGTGCCAGCAGCCCCTCCGCGGGGACTGAAGCTTTCTTT
TRBV13	-	TRBD1	TRBJ2-2	CASSYRQGISNTGELFF	TGTGCCAGCAGCTACCGACAGGGAATATCGAACACCGGGGAGCTGTTTTTT
TRBV18	few	-	TRBJ1-4	CASSPLGTGNEKLFF	TGTGCCAGCTCACCACTTGGGACGGGGAATGAAAAACTGTTTTTT
TRBV5-1	-	-	TRBJ2-1	CASSSDASSYNEQFF	TGCGCCAGCAGCTCCGACGCGAGCTCCTACAATGAGCAGTTCTTC